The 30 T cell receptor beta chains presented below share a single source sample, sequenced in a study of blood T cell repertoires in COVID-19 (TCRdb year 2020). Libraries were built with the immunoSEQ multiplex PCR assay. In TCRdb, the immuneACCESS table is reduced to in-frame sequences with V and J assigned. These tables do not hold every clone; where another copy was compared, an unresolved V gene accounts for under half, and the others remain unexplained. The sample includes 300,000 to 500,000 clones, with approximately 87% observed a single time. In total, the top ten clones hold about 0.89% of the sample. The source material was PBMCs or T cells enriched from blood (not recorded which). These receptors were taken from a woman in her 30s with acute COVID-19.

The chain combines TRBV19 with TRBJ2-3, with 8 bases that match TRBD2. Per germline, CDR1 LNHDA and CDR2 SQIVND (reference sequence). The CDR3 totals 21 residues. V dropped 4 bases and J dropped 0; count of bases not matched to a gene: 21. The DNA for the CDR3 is TGTGCCAGTAGTAACCAAAGGGGGTCGGGAGCGGGGGCTACTAGCACAGATACGCAGTATTTT. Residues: CASSNQRGSGAGATSTDTQYF.

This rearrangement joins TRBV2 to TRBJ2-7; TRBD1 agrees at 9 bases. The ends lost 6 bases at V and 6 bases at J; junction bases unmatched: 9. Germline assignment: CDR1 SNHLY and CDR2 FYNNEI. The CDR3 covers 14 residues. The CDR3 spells CASSWDREFAEQYF. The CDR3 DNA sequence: TGTGCCAGCAGCTGGGACAGGGAATTCGCCGAGCAGTACTTC.

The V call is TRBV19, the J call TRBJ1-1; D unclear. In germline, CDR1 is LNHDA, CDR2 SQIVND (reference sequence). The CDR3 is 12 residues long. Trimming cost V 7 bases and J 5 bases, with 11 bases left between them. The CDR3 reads CASKHPLTEAFF. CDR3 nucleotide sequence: TGTGCCAGTAAACACCCATTGACTGAAGCTTTCTTT.

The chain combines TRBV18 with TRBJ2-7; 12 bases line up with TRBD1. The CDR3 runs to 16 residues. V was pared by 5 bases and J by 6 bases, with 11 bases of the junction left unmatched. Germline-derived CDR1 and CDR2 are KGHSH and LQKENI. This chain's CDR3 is CASSLPPGQGASEQYF. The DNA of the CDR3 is TGTGCCAGCTCATTACCTCCGGGACAGGGGGCAAGCGAGCAGTACTTC.

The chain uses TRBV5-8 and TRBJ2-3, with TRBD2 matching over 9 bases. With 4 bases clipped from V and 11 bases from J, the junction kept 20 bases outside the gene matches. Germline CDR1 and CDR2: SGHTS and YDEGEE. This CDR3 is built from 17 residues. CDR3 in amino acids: CASSPPGAGGQALGQYF. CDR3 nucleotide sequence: TGTGCCAGCAGCCCCCCAGGTGCGGGGGGGCAAGCATTAGGGCAGTATTTT.

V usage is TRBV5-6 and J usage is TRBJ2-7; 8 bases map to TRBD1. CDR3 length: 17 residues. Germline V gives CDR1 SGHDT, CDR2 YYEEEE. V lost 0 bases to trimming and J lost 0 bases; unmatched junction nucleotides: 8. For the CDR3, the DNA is TGTGCCAGCAGCTTGGATCCGTCTGGACAGGGCTCCTACGAGCAGTACTTC. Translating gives CASSLDPSGQGSYEQYF.

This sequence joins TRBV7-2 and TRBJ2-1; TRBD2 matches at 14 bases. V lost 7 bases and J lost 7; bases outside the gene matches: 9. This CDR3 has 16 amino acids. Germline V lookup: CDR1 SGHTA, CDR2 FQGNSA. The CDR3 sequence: CASKTIGTSGGNEQFF. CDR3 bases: TGTGCCAGCAAAACCATCGGGACTAGCGGGGGTAATGAGCAGTTCTTC.

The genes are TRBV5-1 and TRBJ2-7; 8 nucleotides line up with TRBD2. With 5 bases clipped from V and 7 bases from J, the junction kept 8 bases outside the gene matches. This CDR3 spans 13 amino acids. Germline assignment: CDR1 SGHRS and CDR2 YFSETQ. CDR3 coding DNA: TGCGCCAGCAGACTAGCGGAGCCACGGGAGCAGTACTTC. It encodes CASRLAEPREQYF.

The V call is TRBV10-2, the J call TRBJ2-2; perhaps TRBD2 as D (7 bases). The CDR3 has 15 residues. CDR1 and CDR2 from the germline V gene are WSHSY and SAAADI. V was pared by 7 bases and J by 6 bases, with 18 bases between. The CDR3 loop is CASNGVGGQAGELFF. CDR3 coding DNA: TGCGCCAGCAACGGGGTCGGGGGGCAGGCCGGGGAGCTGTTTTTT.

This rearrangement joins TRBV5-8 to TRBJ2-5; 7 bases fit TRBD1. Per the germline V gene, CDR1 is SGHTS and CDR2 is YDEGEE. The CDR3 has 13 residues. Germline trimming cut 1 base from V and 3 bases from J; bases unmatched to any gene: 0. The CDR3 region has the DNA TGTGCCAGCAGCTTGACAGGGGAAGAGACCCAGTACTTC. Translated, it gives CASSLTGEETQYF. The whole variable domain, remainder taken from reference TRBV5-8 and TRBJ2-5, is EAGVTQSPTHLIKTRGQQATLRCSPISGHTSVYWYQQALGLGLQFLLWYDEGEERNRGNFPPRFSGRQFPNYSSELNVNALELEDSALYLCASSLTGEETQYFGPGTRLLVL.

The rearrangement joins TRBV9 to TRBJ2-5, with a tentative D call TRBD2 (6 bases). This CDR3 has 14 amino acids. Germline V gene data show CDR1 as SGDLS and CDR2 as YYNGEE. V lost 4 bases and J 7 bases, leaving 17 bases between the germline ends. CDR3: CASSSRVQEGTQYF. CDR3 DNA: TGTGCCAGCAGCTCCCGGGTGCAGGAGGGGACCCAGTACTTC.

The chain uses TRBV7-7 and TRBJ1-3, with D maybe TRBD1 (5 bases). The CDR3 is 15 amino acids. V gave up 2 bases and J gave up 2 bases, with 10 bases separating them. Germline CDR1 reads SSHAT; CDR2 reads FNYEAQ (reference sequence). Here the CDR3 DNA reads TGTGCCAGCAGCTTATCGTTAGGGGCTGGAAACACCATATATTTT. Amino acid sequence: CASSLSLGAGNTIYF.

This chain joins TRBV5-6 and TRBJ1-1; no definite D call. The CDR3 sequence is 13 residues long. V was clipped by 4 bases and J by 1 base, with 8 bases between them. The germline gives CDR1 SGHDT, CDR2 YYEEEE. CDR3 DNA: TGTGCCAGCAGCAGCCCGGGGAACACTGAAGCTTTCTTT. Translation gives CASSSPGNTEAFF.

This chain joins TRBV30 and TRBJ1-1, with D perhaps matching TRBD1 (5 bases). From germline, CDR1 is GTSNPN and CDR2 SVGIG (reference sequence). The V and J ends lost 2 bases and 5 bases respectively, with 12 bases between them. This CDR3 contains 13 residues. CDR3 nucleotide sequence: TGTGCCTGGAGTCGGGGGGTCCGGACTGAAGCTTTCTTT. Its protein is CAWSRGVRTEAFF.

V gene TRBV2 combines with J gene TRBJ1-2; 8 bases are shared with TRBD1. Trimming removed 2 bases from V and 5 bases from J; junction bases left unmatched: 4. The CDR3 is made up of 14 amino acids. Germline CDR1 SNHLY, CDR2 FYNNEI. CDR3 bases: TGTGCCAGCAGTGAAACTACAGGGGGGTATGGCTACACCTTC. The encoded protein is CASSETTGGYGYTF.

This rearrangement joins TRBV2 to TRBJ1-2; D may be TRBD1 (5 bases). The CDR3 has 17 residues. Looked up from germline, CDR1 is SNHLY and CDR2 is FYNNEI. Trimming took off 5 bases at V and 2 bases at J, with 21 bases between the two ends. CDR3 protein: CASSLSEAGILNYGYTF. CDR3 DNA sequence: TGTGCCAGCAGTCTGTCCGAGGCAGGGATACTCAACTATGGCTACACCTTC.

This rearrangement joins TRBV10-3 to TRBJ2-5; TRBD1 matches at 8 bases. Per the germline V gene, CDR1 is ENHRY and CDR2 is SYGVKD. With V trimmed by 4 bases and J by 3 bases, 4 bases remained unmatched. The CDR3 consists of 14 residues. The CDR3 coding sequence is TGTGCCATCAGTGGGCAGGGGGCTGAAGAGACCCAGTACTTC. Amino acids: CAISGQGAEETQYF.

The CDR3, as DNA: TGTGCCTGGAGCTTCGGGGGGCTGAACACTGAAGCTTTCTTT. Residues: CAWSFGGLNTEAFF. The rearrangement uses TRBV30 and TRBJ1-1; possible D gene TRBD1, 6 bases. Trimming left V 3 bases short and J 0 bases short, with 11 bases between. CDR3 size: 14 residues. Germline CDR1 reads GTSNPN; CDR2 reads SVGIG (reference sequence).

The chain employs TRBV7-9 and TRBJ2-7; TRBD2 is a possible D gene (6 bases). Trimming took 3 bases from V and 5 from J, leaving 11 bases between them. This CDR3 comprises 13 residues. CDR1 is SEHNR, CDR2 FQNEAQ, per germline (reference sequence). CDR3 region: CASSLSSADEQYF. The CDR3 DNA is TGTGCCAGCAGCTTGTCTAGCGCGGACGAGCAGTACTTC. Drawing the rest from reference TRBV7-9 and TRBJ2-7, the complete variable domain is DTGVSQNPRHKITKRGQNVTFRCDPISEHNRLYWYRQTLGQGPEFLTYFQNEAQLEKSRLLSDRFSAERPKGSFSTLEIQRTEQGDSAMYLCASSLSSADEQYFGPGTRLTVT.

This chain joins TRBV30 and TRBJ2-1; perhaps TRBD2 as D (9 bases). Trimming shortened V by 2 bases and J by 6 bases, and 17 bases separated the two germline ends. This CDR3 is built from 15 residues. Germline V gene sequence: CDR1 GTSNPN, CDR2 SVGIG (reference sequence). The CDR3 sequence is CAWSQGASGANEQFF. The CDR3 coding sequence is TGTGCCTGGAGTCAGGGGGCTAGCGGGGCCAATGAGCAGTTCTTC.

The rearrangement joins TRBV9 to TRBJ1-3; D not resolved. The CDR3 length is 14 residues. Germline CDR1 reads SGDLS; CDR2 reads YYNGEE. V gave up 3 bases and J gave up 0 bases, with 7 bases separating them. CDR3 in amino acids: CASSARSSGNTIYF. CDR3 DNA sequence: TGTGCCAGCAGCGCACGGAGCTCTGGAAACACCATATATTTT.

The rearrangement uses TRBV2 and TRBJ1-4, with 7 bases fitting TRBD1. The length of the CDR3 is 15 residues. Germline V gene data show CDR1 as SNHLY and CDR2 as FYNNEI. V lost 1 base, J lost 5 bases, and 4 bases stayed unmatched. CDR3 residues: CASSEETGKNEKLFF. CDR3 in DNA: TGTGCCAGCAGTGAAGAGACAGGGAAAAATGAAAAACTGTTTTTT.

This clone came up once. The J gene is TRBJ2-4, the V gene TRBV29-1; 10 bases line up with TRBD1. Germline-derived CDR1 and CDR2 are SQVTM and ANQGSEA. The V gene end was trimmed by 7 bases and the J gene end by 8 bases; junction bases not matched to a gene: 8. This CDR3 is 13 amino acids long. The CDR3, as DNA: TGCAGCGGCACGACAGGGGGCTGGGACATTCAGTACTTC. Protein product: CSGTTGGWDIQYF.

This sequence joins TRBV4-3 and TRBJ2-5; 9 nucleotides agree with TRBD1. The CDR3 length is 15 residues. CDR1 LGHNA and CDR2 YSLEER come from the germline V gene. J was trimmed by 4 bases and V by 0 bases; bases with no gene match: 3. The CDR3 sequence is CASSQEEGQGETQYF. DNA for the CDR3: TGCGCCAGCAGCCAAGAGGAGGGACAGGGAGAGACCCAGTACTTC.

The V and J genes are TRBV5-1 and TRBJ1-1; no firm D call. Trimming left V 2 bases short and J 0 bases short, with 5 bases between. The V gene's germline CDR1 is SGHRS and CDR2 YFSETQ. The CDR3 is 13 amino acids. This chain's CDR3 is CASSFEMNTEAFF. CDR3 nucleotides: TGCGCCAGCAGCTTCGAGATGAACACTGAAGCTTTCTTT.

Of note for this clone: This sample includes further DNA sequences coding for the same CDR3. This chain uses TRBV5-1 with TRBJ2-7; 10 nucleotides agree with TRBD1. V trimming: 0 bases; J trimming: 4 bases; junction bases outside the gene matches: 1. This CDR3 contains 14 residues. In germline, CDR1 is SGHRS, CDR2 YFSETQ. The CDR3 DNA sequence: TGCGCCAGCAGCTTGGGGGGACAGGGGTACGAGCAGTACTTC. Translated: CASSLGGQGYEQYF.

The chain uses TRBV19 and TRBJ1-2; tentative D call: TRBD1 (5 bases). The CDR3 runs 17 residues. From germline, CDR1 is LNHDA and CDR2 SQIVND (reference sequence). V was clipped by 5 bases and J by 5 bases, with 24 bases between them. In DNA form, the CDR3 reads TGTGCCAGTAGTGTGAAAGACAGCATTCCCGTTCAATATGGCTACACCTTC. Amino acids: CASSVKDSIPVQYGYTF. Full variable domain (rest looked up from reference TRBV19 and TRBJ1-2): DGGITQSPKYLFRKEGQNVTLSCEQNLNHDAMYWYRQDPGQGLRLIYYSQIVNDFQKGDIAEGYSVSREKKESFPLTVTSAQKNPTAFYLCASSVKDSIPVQYGYTFGSGTRLTVV.

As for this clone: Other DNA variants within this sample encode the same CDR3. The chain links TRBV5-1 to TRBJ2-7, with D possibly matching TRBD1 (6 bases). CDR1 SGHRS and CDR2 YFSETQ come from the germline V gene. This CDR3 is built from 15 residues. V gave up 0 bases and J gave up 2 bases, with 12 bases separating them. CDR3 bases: TGCGCCAGCAGCTTGGGGACAGTTAGCACCTACGAGCAGTACTTC. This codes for CASSLGTVSTYEQYF. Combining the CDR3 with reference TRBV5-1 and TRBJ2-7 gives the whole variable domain KAGVTQTPRYLIKTRGQQVTLSCSPISGHRSVSWYQQTPGQGLQFLFEYFSETQRNKGNFPGRFSGRQFSNSRSEMNVSTLELGDSALYLCASSLGTVSTYEQYFGPGTRLTVT.

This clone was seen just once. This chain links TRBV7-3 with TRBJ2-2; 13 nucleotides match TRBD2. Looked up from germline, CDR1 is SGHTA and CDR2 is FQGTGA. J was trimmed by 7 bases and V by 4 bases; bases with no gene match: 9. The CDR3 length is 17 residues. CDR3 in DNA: TGTGCCAGCAGCTCGAGGACTAGCGGGGGTGCGGGCGGGGAGCTGTTTTTT. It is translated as CASSSRTSGGAGGELFF.

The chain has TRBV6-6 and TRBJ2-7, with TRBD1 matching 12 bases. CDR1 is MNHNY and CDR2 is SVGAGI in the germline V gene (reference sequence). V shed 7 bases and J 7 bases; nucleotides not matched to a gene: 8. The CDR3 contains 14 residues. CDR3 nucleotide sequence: TGTGCCAGCAACGACCGGGACAGGGGGCGTGAGCAGTACTTC. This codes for CASNDRDRGREQYF.